Listed below are T cell receptor beta chains from one sample, sequenced in a study of identical twins. From the 5' RACE reads, TCRdb called clonotypes with MiXCR, one entry per CDR3 protein. Of some 330,000 distinct CDR3 sequences detected, roughly 9% appear once; the ten largest clones hold 7.5% to 9.5%. The sample comprised naive T cells sorted from blood. These receptors were obtained from a woman between 45 and 60 years old in good health. CDR3s include the opening cysteine and the closing phenylalanine or tryptophan. A D gene is named only where the DNA matches it firmly. The size entry is marked missing in some rows and otherwise reads once, few, many or a size class.

D gene: NA; V gene: TRBV13; CDR3 length: 14; clone size: few; J gene: TRBJ2-6; CDR3 protein: CASSPGQGANVLTF; CDR3 DNA: TGTGCCAGCAGCCCCGGACAGGGGGCCAACGTCCTGACTTTC
D gene: NA; V gene: TRBV24-1; CDR3 length: 15; clone size: few; J gene: TRBJ2-5; CDR3 protein: CATSDPGGNQETQYF; CDR3 DNA: TGTGCCACCAGTGATCCAGGAGGGAACCAAGAGACCCAGTACTTC
D gene: TRBD2; V gene: TRBV7-8; CDR3 length: 13; clone size: few; J gene: TRBJ2-1; CDR3 protein: CASSSGTSDEQFF; CDR3 DNA: TGTGCCAGCAGCTCCGGGACTAGCGACGAGCAGTTCTTC
D gene: NA; V gene: TRBV11-2; CDR3 length: 13; clone size: few; J gene: TRBJ2-6; CDR3 protein: CASSPSWANVLTF; CDR3 DNA: TGTGCCAGCAGCCCCTCGTGGGCCAACGTCCTGACTTTC
D gene: NA; V gene: TRBV12-3/TRBV12-4; CDR3 length: 15; clone size: many; J gene: TRBJ1-2; CDR3 protein: CASTEEEGQSRGYTF; CDR3 DNA: TGTGCCAGCACCGAAGAGGAGGGGCAATCGCGAGGCTACACCTTC
D gene: NA; V gene: TRBV27; CDR3 length: 13; clone size: few; J gene: TRBJ2-1; CDR3 protein: CASSPSLAYEQFF; CDR3 DNA: TGTGCCAGCAGTCCCAGTCTAGCCTATGAGCAGTTCTTC
D gene: NA; V gene: TRBV6-2/TRBV6-3; CDR3 length: 13; clone size: few; J gene: TRBJ1-5; CDR3 protein: CASSVLGGQPQHF; CDR3 DNA: TGTGCCAGCAGCGTTCTGGGAGGGCAGCCCCAGCATTTT
D gene: TRBD2; V gene: TRBV5-1; CDR3 length: 14; clone size: many; J gene: TRBJ2-3; CDR3 protein: CASSLEAGDGTQYF; CDR3 DNA: TGCGCCAGCAGCTTGGAAGCGGGAGATGGTACGCAGTATTTT
D gene: NA; V gene: TRBV6-5; CDR3 length: 15; clone size: NA; J gene: TRBJ2-3; CDR3 protein: CASSYSGGTGDTQYF; CDR3 DNA: TGTGCCAGCAGTTACTCTGGGGGAACGGGAGATACGCAGTATTTT
D gene: TRBD1; V gene: TRBV5-1; CDR3 length: 14; clone size: NA; J gene: TRBJ2-4; CDR3 protein: CASSFRDRSEWSYF; CDR3 DNA: TGCGCCAGCAGCTTCCGGGACAGGAGCGAGTGGTCGTACTTC
D gene: NA; V gene: TRBV7-2; CDR3 length: 13; clone size: few; J gene: TRBJ2-2; CDR3 protein: CASRKGRNGELFF; CDR3 DNA: TGTGCCAGCAGAAAGGGGAGAAACGGGGAGCTGTTTTTT